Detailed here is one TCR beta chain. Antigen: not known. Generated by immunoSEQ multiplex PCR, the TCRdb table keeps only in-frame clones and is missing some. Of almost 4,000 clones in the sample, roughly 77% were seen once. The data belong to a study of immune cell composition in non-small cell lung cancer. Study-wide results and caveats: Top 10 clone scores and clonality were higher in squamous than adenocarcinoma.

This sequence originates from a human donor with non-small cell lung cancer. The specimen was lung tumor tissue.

The CDR3 nucleotides read TGCGCCAGCAGCTTTTCAGGGACAGGGGTTCCTGGCTACACCTTC. Residues: CASSFSGTGVPGYTF. The V and J genes are TRBV5-1 and TRBJ1-2, with 10 bases aligning to TRBD1. The V gene end was trimmed by 2 bases and the J gene end by 7 bases; junction bases not matched to a gene: 8. The CDR3 covers 15 residues. The germline V gene encodes CDR1 SGHRS and CDR2 YFSETQ.